Below are 11 T cell receptor beta chains sequenced from a single sample in a study of blood T cells in healthy people across ages. The use of a sample-barcoded 5' primer and a J-beta primer mix characterized a second PCR of about 6 to 12 cycles. TCRdb called the 5' RACE reads again in MiXCR, with one record for every CDR3 protein. This sample carries approximately 690,000 distinct CDR3 sequences, 58% of them seen once, and the ten largest clones take over 30%. Sequenced input: blood. The source of these receptors is a man in his 60s in good health.

For the CDR3, the DNA is TGTGCCAGCAGTTACGGCAGCCCAATAGGTGAGCAGTTCTTC. Its protein product is CASSYGSPIGEQFF. The chain links TRBV6-2 or TRBV6-3 to TRBJ2-1; D is undetermined. There are 14 residues in the CDR3. V lost 2 bases and J lost 9, with 14 bases in between. Per germline, CDR1 MNHEY and CDR2 SVGEGT.

This chain links TRBV7-9 with TRBJ2-1; D might be TRBD1 or TRBD2, each matching 6 bases. V lost 2 bases, J lost 9 bases, and 20 bases lay in between. Germline CDR1 and CDR2: SEHNR and FQNEAQ (reference sequence). This CDR3 has 16 residues. The CDR3, as DNA: TGTGCCAGCAGCTTAAGGCGGGACACCCAGGCGGGTGAGCAGTTCTTC. Translating gives CASSLRRDTQAGEQFF.

The chain combines TRBV10-1 with TRBJ2-5, with D possibly being TRBD1 (6 bases). The V end was cut by 3 bases, the J end by 11 bases, with 22 bases between. The length of the CDR3 is 15 residues. Per germline, CDR1 WNHNN and CDR2 SYGVQD (reference sequence). CDR3 coding DNA: TGCGCCAGCAGTGATGTGAGGCAGGGGCCACTGGAGCAGTACTTC. It specifies CASSDVRQGPLEQYF.

This clonotype was detected a few times. The chain is built from TRBV7-2 and TRBJ2-3, with D perhaps matching TRBD2 (5 bases). The ends were cut back, 1 base at V and 2 bases at J, with 10 bases in the middle. CDR1 and CDR2 from the germline V gene are SGHTA and FQGNSA. This CDR3 contains 15 residues. CDR3 DNA sequence: TGTGCCAGCAGCTTAGATGGACTTTCCACAGATACGCAGTATTTT. Amino acids: CASSLDGLSTDTQYF.

This chain connects TRBV2 to TRBJ2-7, with D perhaps assigned TRBD1 or TRBD2 (6 bases each). The V gene lost 7 bases and the J gene lost 2 bases, with 15 bases spanning the gap. Germline-derived CDR1 and CDR2 are SNHLY and FYNNEI. The CDR3 totals 14 residues. CDR3 in DNA: TGTGCCAGCAAAGGGGGGCAGGGCGCCTACGAGCAGTACTTC. This translates into CASKGGQGAYEQYF. The variable domain in full, with the rest retrieved from reference TRBV2 and TRBJ2-7, is EPEVTQTPSHQVTQMGQEVILRCVPISNHLYFYWYRQILGQKVEFLVSFYNNEISEKSEIFDDQFSVERPDGSNFTLKIRSTKLEDSAMYFCASKGGQGAYEQYFGPGTRLTVT.

The chain couples TRBV29-1 to TRBJ2-3; the D gene is possibly TRBD1 (5 bases). The CDR3 extends over 12 amino acids. V was shortened by 0 bases and J by 10 bases, with 11 bases between the two germline ends. Germline assignment: CDR1 SQVTM and CDR2 ANQGSEA. The CDR3 bases are TGCAGCGTTGAAGAAATGGACACATCGCAGTATTTT. Its protein product is CSVEEMDTSQYF.

V is TRBV28 and J is TRBJ1-2; 8 bases line up with TRBD1. The CDR3 consists of 13 residues. CDR1 is MDHEN and CDR2 is SYDVKM in the germline V gene. The V segment lost 5 bases and the J segment 6 bases; nucleotides outside the gene matches: 5. This chain's CDR3 is CASSQQGGNGYTF. The CDR3 DNA sequence: TGTGCCAGCAGTCAACAGGGGGGGAATGGCTACACCTTC.

This sequence joins TRBV29-1 and TRBJ2-5, with D uncertain. The CDR3 consists of 14 residues. V was cut by 2 bases and J by 11 bases, with 21 bases left in between. Germline CDR1 is SQVTM and CDR2 is ANQGSEA. CDR3 protein: CSVERGYVGNEQYF. CDR3 nucleotides: TGCAGCGTTGAACGAGGCTACGTGGGCAATGAGCAGTACTTC.

The chain uses TRBV29-1 and TRBJ2-2, with TRBD1 matching over 9 bases. V gave up 6 bases and J gave up 6 bases; unmatched junction bases: 14. CDR3 size: 16 residues. Germline loops: CDR1 SQVTM, CDR2 ANQGSEA. The CDR3 nucleotides read TGCAGCGTCGCCGACTCCTCCGGGACAGGGTCCGGGGAGCTGTTTTTT. This encodes CSVADSSGTGSGELFF.

The chain joins TRBV5-1 to TRBJ2-1, with 8 bases matching TRBD1. The CDR3 sequence is 16 residues long. Germline CDR1 reads SGHRS; CDR2 reads YFSETQ. V trimming: 0 bases; J trimming: 1 base; junction bases outside the gene matches: 3. The CDR3 is CASSLGQGRSYNEQFF. The CDR3 region has the DNA TGCGCCAGCAGCTTGGGACAGGGGAGATCCTACAATGAGCAGTTCTTC.

The chain joins TRBV5-1 to TRBJ2-1; TRBD2 matches 9 bases. The trim removed 4 bases at V and 9 bases at J, leaving 8 bases unmatched. CDR1 is SGHRS, CDR2 YFSETQ, per germline. The CDR3 loop spans 14 amino acids. CDR3 sequence (DNA): TGCGCCAGCAGCCCCGCGGGGACTAGCTCTGAGCAGTTCTTC. It encodes CASSPAGTSSEQFF.